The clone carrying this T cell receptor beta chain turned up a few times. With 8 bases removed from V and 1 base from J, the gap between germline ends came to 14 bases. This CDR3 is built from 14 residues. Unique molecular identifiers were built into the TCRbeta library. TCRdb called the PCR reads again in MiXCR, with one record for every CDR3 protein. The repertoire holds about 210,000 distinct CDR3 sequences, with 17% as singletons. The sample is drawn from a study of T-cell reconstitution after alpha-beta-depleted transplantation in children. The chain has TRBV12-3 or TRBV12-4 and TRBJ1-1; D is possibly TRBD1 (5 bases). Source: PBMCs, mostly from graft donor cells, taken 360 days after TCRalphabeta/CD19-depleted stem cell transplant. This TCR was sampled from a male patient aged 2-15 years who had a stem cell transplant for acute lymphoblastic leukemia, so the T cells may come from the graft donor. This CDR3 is CASRPLQGNTEAFF. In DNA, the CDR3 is TGTGCCAGCCGGCCGCTGCAGGGGAACACTGAAGCTTTCTTT.